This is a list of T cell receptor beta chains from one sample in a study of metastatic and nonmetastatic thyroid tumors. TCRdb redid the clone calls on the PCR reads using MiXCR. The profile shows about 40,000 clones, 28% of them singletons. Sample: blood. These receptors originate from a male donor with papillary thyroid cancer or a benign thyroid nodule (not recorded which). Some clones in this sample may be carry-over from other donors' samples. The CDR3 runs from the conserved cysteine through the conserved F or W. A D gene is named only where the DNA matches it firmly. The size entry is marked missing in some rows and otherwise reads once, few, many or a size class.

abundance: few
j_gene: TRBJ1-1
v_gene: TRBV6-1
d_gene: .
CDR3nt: TGTGCCAGCACGCCTGTCTGGGTGAACACTGAAGCTTTCTTT
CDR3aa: CASTPVWVNTEAFF

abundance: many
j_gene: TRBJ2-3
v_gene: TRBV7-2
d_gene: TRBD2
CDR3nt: TGTGCCAGCAGCTTATCTAGCGGGGGATCAGATACGCAGTATTTT
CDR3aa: CASSLSSGGSDTQYF

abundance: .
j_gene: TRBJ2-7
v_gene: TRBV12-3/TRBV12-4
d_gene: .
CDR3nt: TGTGCCAGCAGTTCCTCCGTGGTACACTACGAGCAGTACTTC
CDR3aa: CASSSSVVHYEQYF

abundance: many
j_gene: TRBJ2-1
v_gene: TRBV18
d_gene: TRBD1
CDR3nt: TGTGCCAGCTCTCAGACAGGGCCTCCCTACAATGAGCAGTTCTTC
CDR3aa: CASSQTGPPYNEQFF

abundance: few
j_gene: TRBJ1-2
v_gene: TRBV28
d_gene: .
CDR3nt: TGTGCCAGCAGCCAAAACTGTTGCTACACCTTC
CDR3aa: CASSQNCCYTF

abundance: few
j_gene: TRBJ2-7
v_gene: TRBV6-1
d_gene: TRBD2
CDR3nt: TGTGCCAGTACGATAGCGGGAGATAACTACGAGCAGTACTTC
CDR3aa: CASTIAGDNYEQYF

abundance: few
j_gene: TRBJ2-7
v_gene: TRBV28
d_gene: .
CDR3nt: TGTGCCAGCAGTCCTTTTATAGGGAAGACCGAGCAGTACTTC
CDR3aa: CASSPFIGKTEQYF

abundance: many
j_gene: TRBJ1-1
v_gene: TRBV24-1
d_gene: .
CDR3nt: TGTGCCACCAGTTTCGCCGGGGATACTGAAGCTTTCTTT
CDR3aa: CATSFAGDTEAFF

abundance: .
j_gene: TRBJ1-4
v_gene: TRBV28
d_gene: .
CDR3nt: TGTGCCAGCAGTCCCGGAGGAGGGGCAGGTGAAAAACTGTTTTTT
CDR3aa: CASSPGGGAGEKLFF

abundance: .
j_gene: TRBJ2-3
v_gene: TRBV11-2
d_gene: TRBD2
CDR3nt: TGTGCCAGCAGCCCGCCTGGTGCGGGAGGTCGCACAGATACGCAGTATTTT
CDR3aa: CASSPPGAGGRTDTQYF